Listed below are T cell receptor beta chains from one sample, sequenced in a study of blood T cell repertoires in COVID-19. Sequencing was performed with immunoSEQ multiplex PCR; in TCRdb, only in-frame clones are kept and a portion is missing. Of fewer than 70,000 clones in the sample, approximately 89% are singletons; the top ten hold roughly 7.6%. Sample: peripheral blood. The receptors stem from a man aged 45 to 65 with active COVID-19. CDR3s include the opening cysteine and the closing phenylalanine or tryptophan. Fields, in order: CDR3 protein, CDR3 DNA, D gene, clone size, V gene, J gene. A D gene is named only where the DNA matches it firmly. A clone size is listed for some rows: how often the clone was seen (once, few, many), or a class if it is expanded.

CASSLGAGQNQPQHF	TGTGCCAGCAGCTTGGGGGCAGGGCAGAATCAGCCCCAGCATTTT	NA	NA	TRBV5-6	TRBJ1-5
CASSVALGGGGYNEQFF	TGTGCCAGCAGCGTAGCTCTCGGCGGGGGGGGTTACAATGAGCAGTTCTTC	TRBD2	NA	TRBV9	TRBJ2-1
CASSLPGSYEQYF	TGTGCCAGCAGCCTTCCAGGGTCCTACGAGCAGTACTTC	NA	NA	TRBV7-9	TRBJ2-7
CASSPFGQGSDYGYTF	TGTGCCAGCTCACCATTCGGACAGGGTTCGGACTATGGCTACACCTTC	TRBD1	once	TRBV18	TRBJ1-2
CASSQGRQGAREAFF	TGCGCCAGCAGCCAAGGTCGGCAGGGGGCGAGGGAAGCTTTCTTT	TRBD1	NA	TRBV4-1	TRBJ1-1
CASSSPGGTSRGPQYF	TGTGCCAGCAGCTCCCCCGGAGGGACTAGCAGGGGGCCCCAGTACTTC	NA	NA	TRBV7-8	TRBJ2-5
CASSGAQGGGYTF	TGTGCCAGCAGCGGCGCTCAGGGGGGTGGCTACACCTTC	TRBD1	NA	TRBV9	TRBJ1-2
CASSLDFEQYF	TGTGCCAGCAGCTTAGACTTCGAGCAGTACTTC	NA	NA	TRBV11-2	TRBJ2-7
CASSEREGYEQYF	TGTGCCAGCAGTGAAAGGGAGGGCTACGAGCAGTACTTC	TRBD2	NA	TRBV6-4	TRBJ2-7
CASSITRVMNTEAFF	TGTGCCAGCAGCATAACCAGGGTTATGAACACTGAAGCTTTCTTT	NA	NA	TRBV7-8	TRBJ1-1
CASSADTMNTEAFF	TGTGCCAGCAGCGCGGACACAATGAACACTGAAGCTTTCTTT	NA	NA	TRBV11-2	TRBJ1-1
CASSSGGSVEQYF	TGTGCCAGCAGCTCCGGGGGATCCGTCGAGCAGTACTTC	NA	NA	TRBV7-9	TRBJ2-7
CASSLVSWAGPTDTQYF	TGTGCCAGCAGCTTAGTTTCATGGGCGGGCCCCACAGATACGCAGTATTTT	NA	NA	TRBV7-2	TRBJ2-3
CASSIDLLGDQPQHF	TGTGCCAGTAGTATAGATCTATTAGGAGATCAGCCCCAGCATTTT	NA	few	TRBV19	TRBJ1-5
CASRPLTGDATQYF	TGCGCCAGCAGGCCCCTAACAGGGGATGCTACGCAGTATTTT	TRBD1	NA	TRBV5-1	TRBJ2-3
CASSVDLGGRSYGYTF	TGTGCCAGCAGTGTAGACCTAGGGGGCAGGAGCTATGGCTACACCTTC	TRBD1	few	TRBV6-1	TRBJ1-2
CASSIGQAYGNTEAFF	TGTGCCAGCAGCATCGGACAGGCATACGGGAACACTGAAGCTTTCTTT	TRBD1	once	TRBV13	TRBJ1-1
CASSPAGRGGLNTQYF	TGTGCCAGCAGCCCCGCTGGGCGGGGGGGCTTGAATACGCAGTATTTT	TRBD2	NA	TRBV11-2	TRBJ2-3
CASSYSRTSGGEQYF	TGTGCCAGCAGTTACTCGAGGACTAGCGGGGGCGAGCAGTACTTC	TRBD2	NA	TRBV6-5	TRBJ2-7
CASSPGKGTAAPNTEAFF	TGTGCCAGCAGCCCAGGCAAAGGGACAGCCGCGCCGAACACTGAAGCTTTCTTT	TRBD1	NA	TRBV14	TRBJ1-1
CASSPGQGAGQPQHF	TGTGCCAGCAGCCCGGGACAGGGGGCGGGTCAGCCCCAGCATTTT	TRBD1	NA	TRBV7-2	TRBJ1-5
CASSVDPGQPQHF	TGTGCCAGCAGTGTGGATCCGGGGCAGCCCCAGCATTTT	NA	NA	TRBV2	TRBJ1-5
CASSTGTGIMNTEAFF	TGTGCCAGCAGCACTGGGACAGGGATCATGAACACTGAAGCTTTCTTT	TRBD1	NA	TRBV5-4	TRBJ1-1
CASSKGQGDYGYTF	TGTGCCAGCAGCAAGGGACAGGGGGACTATGGCTACACCTTC	TRBD1	NA	TRBV5-4	TRBJ1-2
CASSKAHRAGEGHEQYF	TGTGCCAGCAGCAAAGCGCATAGGGCGGGGGAAGGCCACGAGCAGTACTTC	NA	NA	TRBV21-1	TRBJ2-7
CASKGTGGEKLFF	TGTGCCAGCAAAGGGACAGGGGGCGAAAAACTGTTTTTT	TRBD1	NA	TRBV2	TRBJ1-4
CASSRQGATGNTEAFF	TGTGCCAGCAGTCGACAGGGGGCAACAGGGAACACTGAAGCTTTCTTT	TRBD1	NA	TRBV5-5	TRBJ1-1
CASSRLGGGEYF	TGTGCCAGCAGTCGACTGGGAGGTGGGGAGTACTTC	NA	NA	TRBV5-6	TRBJ2-7
CASSLRQGIDEQYF	TGTGCCAGCAGCCTTCGACAGGGGATCGACGAGCAGTACTTC	TRBD1	once	TRBV5-4	TRBJ2-7
CASSFFGTKNSPLHF	TGCGCCAGCAGCTTTTTCGGGACAAAGAATTCACCCCTCCACTTT	NA	once	TRBV5-1	TRBJ1-6
CASSEAGGNYEQYF	TGTGCCAGCAGTGAGGCAGGGGGGAACTACGAGCAGTACTTC	NA	NA	TRBV14	TRBJ2-7